The clone carrying this T cell receptor (beta chain) was counted a single time. These data originate in a study of T cell responses to AZD1222 COVID-19 vaccine. About the research overall: Second-dose groups at about 4 or about 12 weeks were pooled.

Generated by immunoSEQ multiplex PCR, the TCRdb table keeps only in-frame clones and is missing some. The data hold 150,000 or so clones, with almost 95% observed a single time. This TCR derives from an adult in good health. Sequenced material: peripheral blood, taken on day 0 of AZD1222 vaccination.

The CDR3 DNA sequence: TGTGCCAGCCTGCCGCCGGGGGAGGAAAAACTGTTTTTT. Amino acids: CASLPPGEEKLFF. This chain links TRBV2 with TRBJ1-4; D perhaps matches TRBD1 (5 bases). Per germline, CDR1 SNHLY and CDR2 FYNNEI. With 8 bases removed from V and 8 bases from J, the gap between germline ends came to 15 bases. The CDR3 sequence is 13 residues long.